This TCR beta chain was profiled in a study of somatic mutations in cytotoxic T cells in rheumatoid arthritis. The V end lost 1 base, the J end lost 1 base, and 7 bases lay between the germline ends. This CDR3 has 14 amino acids. Germline assignment: CDR1 LNHDA and CDR2 SQIVND (reference sequence). Libraries were prepared by immunoSEQ multiplex PCR; TCRdb keeps only in-frame clonotypes and omits some of them. The sample yields about 4,800 clones, around 84% seen once. The genes are TRBV19 and TRBJ1-1, with D possibly being TRBD1 (5 bases). The sample taken for sequencing was CD8+ T cells sorted from blood. This receptor was obtained from a woman between 50 and 59 years old with rheumatoid arthritis. The CDR3 sequence is CASSIGQGNTEAFF. CDR3 DNA: TGTGCCAGTAGTATAGGGCAGGGGAACACTGAAGCTTTCTTT.